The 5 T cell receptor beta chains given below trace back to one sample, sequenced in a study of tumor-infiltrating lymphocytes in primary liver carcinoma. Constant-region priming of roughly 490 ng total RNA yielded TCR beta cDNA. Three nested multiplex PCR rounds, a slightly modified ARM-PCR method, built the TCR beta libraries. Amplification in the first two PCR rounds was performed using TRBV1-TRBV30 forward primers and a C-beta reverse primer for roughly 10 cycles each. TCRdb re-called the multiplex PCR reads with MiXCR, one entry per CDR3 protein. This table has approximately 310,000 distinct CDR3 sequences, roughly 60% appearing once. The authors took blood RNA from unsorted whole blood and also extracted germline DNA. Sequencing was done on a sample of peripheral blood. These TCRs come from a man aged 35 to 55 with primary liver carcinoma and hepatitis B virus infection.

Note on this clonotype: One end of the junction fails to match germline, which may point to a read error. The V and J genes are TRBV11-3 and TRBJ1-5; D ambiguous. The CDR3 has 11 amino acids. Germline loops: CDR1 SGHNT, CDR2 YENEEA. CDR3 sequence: CASSRNQPLHF. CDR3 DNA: TGTGCCAGTAGTCGCAATCAGCCCCTGCATTTT.

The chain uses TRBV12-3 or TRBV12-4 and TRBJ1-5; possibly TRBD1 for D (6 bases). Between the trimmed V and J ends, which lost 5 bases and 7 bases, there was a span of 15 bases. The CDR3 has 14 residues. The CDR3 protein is CASSVGGLEQPQHF. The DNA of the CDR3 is TGTGCCAGCAGTGTGGGGGGGCTCGAACAGCCCCAGCATTTT.

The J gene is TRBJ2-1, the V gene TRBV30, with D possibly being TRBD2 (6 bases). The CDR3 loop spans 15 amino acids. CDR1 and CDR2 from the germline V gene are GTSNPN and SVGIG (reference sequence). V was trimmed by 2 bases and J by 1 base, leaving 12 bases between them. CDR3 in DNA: TGTGCCTGGAGTAGGGGCGGGAATTCCTACAATGAGCAGTTCTTC. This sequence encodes CAWSRGGNSYNEQFF.

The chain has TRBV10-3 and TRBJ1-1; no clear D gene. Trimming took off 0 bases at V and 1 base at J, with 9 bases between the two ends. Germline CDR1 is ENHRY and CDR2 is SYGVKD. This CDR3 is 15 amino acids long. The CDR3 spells CAISESISSNTEAFF. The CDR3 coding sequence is TGTGCCATCAGTGAGTCTATATCTTCGAACACTGAAGCTTTCTTT.

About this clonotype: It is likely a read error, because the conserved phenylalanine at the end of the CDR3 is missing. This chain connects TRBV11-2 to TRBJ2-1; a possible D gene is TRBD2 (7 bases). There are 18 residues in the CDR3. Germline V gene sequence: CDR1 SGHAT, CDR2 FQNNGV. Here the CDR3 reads CASSLEPGQPGGYNEQFL. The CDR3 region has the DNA TGTGCCAGCAGCCTAGAACCCGGACAGCCGGGAGGCTACAATGAGCAGTTCTTA.